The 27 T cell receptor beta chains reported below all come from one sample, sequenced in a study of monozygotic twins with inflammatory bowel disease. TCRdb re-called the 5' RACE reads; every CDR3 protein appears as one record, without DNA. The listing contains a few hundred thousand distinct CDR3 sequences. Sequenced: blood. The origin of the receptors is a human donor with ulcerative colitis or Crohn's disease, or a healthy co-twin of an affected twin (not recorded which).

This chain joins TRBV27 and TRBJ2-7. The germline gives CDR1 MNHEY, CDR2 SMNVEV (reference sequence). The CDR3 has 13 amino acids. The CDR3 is CASSLTATYEQYF.

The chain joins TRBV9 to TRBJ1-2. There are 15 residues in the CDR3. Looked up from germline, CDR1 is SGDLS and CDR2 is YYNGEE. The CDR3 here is CASSVDVGANYGYTF.

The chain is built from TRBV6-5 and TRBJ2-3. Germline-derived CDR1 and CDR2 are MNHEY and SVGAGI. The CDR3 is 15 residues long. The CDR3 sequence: CASSSGITSTDTQYF.

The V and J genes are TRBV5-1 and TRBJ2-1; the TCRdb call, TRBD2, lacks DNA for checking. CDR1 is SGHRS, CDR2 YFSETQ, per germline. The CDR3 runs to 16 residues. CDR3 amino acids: CASSEGLAHSYNEQFF.

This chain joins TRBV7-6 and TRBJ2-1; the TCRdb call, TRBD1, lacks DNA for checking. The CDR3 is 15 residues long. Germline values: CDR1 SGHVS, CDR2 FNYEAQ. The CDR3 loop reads CASSSRTGSYNEQFF. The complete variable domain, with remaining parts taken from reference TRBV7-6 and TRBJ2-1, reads GAGVSQSPRYKVTKRGQDVALRCDPISGHVSLYWYRQALGQGPEFLTYFNYEAQQDKSGLPNDRFSAERPEGSISTLTIQRTEQRDSAMYRCASSSRTGSYNEQFFGPGTRLTVL.

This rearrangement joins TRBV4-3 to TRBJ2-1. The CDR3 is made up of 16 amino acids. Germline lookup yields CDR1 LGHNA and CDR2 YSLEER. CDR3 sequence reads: CASSQEDRSSYNEQFF.

CDR3: CASSPLGRALTGELFF. This chain joins TRBV7-8 and TRBJ2-2; TCRdb lists TRBD2, though no DNA is available to test this call. The CDR3 is 16 residues long. The germline CDR1 and CDR2 sequences are SGHVS and FQNEAQ.

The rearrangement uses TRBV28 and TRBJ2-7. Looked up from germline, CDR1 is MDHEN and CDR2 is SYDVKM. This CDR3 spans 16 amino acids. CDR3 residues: CASSHTMGRSSYEQYF.

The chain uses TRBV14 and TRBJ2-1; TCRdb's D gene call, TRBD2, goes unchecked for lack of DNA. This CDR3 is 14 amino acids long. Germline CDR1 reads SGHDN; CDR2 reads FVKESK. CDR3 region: CASSRPGLKFEQFF.

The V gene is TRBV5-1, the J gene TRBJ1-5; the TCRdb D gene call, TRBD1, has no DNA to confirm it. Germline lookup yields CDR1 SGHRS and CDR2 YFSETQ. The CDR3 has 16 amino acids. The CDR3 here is CASSLGPGATYQPQHF.

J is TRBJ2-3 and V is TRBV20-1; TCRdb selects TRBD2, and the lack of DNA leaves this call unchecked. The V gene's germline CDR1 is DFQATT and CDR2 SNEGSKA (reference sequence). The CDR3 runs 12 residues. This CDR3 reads CSASRDSDTQYF.

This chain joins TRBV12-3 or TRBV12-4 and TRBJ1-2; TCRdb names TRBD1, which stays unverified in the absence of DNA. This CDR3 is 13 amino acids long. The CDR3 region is CASSSTGGRGYTF.

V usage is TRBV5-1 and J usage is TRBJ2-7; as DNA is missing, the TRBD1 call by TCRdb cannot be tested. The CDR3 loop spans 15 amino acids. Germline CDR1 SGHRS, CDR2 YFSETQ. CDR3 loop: CASSLDRAFPSEQYF.

The CDR3 loop is CASITPGTNTGELFF. The chain carries TRBV28 and TRBJ2-2; TCRdb proposes TRBD1, but this gene call is untestable without DNA. The CDR3 spans 15 residues. CDR1 is MDHEN, CDR2 SYDVKM, per germline.

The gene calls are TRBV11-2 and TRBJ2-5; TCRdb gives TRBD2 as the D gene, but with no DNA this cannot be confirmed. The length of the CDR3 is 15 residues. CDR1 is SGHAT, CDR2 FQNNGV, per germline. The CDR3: CASSLGRGGVGTQYF.

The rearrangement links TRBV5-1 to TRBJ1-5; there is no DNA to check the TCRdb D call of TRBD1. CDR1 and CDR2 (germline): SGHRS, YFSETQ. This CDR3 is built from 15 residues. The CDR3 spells CASSTAGASNQPQHF. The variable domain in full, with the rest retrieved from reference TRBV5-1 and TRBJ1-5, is KAGVTQTPRYLIKTRGQQVTLSCSPISGHRSVSWYQQTPGQGLQFLFEYFSETQRNKGNFPGRFSGRQFSNSRSEMNVSTLELGDSALYLCASSTAGASNQPQHFGDGTRLSIL.

The CDR3 protein is CSASGALNTEAFF. The V and J genes are TRBV20-1 and TRBJ1-1. The CDR3 contains 13 residues. CDR1 and CDR2 from the germline V gene are DFQATT and SNEGSKA (reference sequence).

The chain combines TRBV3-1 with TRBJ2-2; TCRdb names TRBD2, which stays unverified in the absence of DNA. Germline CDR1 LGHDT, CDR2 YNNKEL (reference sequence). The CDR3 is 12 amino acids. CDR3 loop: CASSPGGGELFF.

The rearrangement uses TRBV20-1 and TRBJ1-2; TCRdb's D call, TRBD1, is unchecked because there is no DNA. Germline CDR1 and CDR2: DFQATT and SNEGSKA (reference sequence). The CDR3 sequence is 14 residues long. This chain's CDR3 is CSASPGAVNYGYTF.

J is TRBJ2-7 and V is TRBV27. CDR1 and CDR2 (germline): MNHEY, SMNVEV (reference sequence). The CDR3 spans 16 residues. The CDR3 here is CASSLSTAEYPYEQYF.

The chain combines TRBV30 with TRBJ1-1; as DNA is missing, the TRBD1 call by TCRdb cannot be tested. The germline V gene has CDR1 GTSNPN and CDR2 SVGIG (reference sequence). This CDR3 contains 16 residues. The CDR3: CAWRLTGGLESPEAFF.

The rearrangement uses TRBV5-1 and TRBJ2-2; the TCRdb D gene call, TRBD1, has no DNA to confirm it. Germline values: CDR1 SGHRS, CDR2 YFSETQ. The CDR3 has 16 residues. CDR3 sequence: CASSLARTGGHGELFF.

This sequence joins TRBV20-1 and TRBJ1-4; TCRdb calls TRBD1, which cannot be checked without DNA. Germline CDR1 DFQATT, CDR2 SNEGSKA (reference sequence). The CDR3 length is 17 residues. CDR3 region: CSATSRKGAPTNEKLFF.

The chain's CDR3 is CSVEDTVRHYGYTF. V usage is TRBV29-1 and J usage is TRBJ1-2. Germline assignment: CDR1 SQVTM and CDR2 ANQGSEA. The CDR3 has 14 residues.

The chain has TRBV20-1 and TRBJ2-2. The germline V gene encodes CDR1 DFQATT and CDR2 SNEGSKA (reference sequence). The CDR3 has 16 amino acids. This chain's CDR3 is CSARGIVSGNTGELFF.

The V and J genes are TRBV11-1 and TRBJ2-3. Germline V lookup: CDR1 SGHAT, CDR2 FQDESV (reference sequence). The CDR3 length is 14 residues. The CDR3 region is CASRSGWGTDTQYF.

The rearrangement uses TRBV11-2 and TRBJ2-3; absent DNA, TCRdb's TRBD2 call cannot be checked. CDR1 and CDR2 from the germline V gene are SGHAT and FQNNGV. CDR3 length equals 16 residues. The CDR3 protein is CASSLRAGGPSDTQYF.